Below, 12 T cell receptor beta chains from the same sample are listed, as sequenced in a study of post-analysis software for immune sequencing data. Their antigens remain unidentified. Notes on the study in general: Included in a set of roughly five TRBV segments more frequent in patients than controls were TRBV5-6, TRBV5-1 and TRBV20-1.

Unique molecular identifiers tagged the TCR beta cDNA libraries. Each CDR3 protein gets one entry after TCRdb re-called the PCR reads with MiXCR. This table holds about 770,000 distinct CDR3 sequences, 46% found once. Sample: blood. The receptors here all came from a girl between 10 and 17 years old with multiple sclerosis.

This clonotype appeared a few times. This chain connects TRBV5-1 to TRBJ2-5; a weak D match, TRBD1 (6 bases). The germline V and J ends were trimmed by 2 bases and 5 bases, with 13 bases remaining between them. Germline values: CDR1 SGHRS, CDR2 YFSETQ. The CDR3 has 14 residues. The CDR3 here is CASSLQGTGETQYF. CDR3 coding DNA: TGCGCCAGCAGCTTACAGGGTACGGGCGAGACCCAGTACTTC.

The genes are TRBV7-8 and TRBJ2-7, with 10 bases that match TRBD2. Germline CDR1 and CDR2: SGHVS and FQNEAQ. This CDR3 has 19 residues. Trimming removed 5 bases from V and 4 bases from J; junction bases left unmatched: 20. The CDR3 reads CASSNLVASGSWWGYEQYF. CDR3 in DNA: TGTGCCAGCAGCAACCTAGTAGCTAGCGGGAGTTGGTGGGGGTACGAGCAGTACTTC.

With regard to this clonotype: Germline and junction disagree at one end, which may indicate a read error. CDR3 sequence: CVSTNTGSYEQYF. In DNA, the CDR3 is TGTGTCAGCACCAATACGGGCTCCTACGAGCAGTACTTC. The rearrangement uses TRBV2 and TRBJ2-7; D is uncertain. CDR1 SNHLY and CDR2 FYNNEI come from the germline V gene. This CDR3 has 13 residues.

This clonotype was found a few times. The gene calls are TRBV7-9 and TRBJ2-1; TRBD1 matches at 12 bases. This CDR3 comprises 16 residues. Germline CDR1 and CDR2: SEHNR and FQNEAQ (reference sequence). V was pared by 2 bases and J by 7 bases, with 6 bases of the junction left unmatched. CDR3 DNA sequence: TGTGCCAGCAGCTTAAAGGGACAGGGGGCGAAGAATGAGCAGTTCTTC. Its protein is CASSLKGQGAKNEQFF.

This chain links TRBV6-2 or TRBV6-3 with TRBJ1-2; no reliable D call. CDR1 MNHEY and CDR2 SVGEGT come from the germline V gene. CDR3 size: 14 residues. V dropped 2 bases and J dropped 8 bases, with 15 bases sitting between them. The CDR3: CASSYGWTSEGYTF. DNA of the CDR3: TGTGCCAGCAGTTACGGGTGGACGTCAGAGGGCTACACCTTC.

DNA for the CDR3: TGTGCCAGCAGCACCCCGGACTCGGGCGGTGAGCCCCAGCATTTT. Protein sequence: CASSTPDSGGEPQHF. The genes are TRBV7-9 and TRBJ1-5; D gene uncertain. Trimming pared 5 bases from V and 8 bases from J, leaving 19 bases between. The CDR3 spans 15 residues. The germline V gene encodes CDR1 SEHNR and CDR2 FQNEAQ (reference sequence).

The rearrangement links TRBV7-2 to TRBJ2-3; 8 nucleotides line up with TRBD2. The CDR3 consists of 16 residues. J was trimmed by 8 bases and V by 5 bases; bases with no gene match: 15. Germline V gene sequence: CDR1 SGHTA, CDR2 FQGNSA. In DNA, the CDR3 is TGTGCCAGCAGCCAATCTAGCGGGCTCCTACCCCTTACGCAGTATTTT. Its protein is CASSQSSGLLPLTQYF.

This chain links TRBV29-1 with TRBJ1-1; TRBD1 matches 7 bases. The V segment lost 5 bases and the J segment 2 bases; nucleotides outside the gene matches: 2. The CDR3 is 12 amino acids. The germline V gene encodes CDR1 SQVTM and CDR2 ANQGSEA. The DNA of the CDR3 is TGCAGCGTTACAGGGGCAAACACTGAAGCTTTCTTT. This codes for CSVTGANTEAFF.

The J gene is TRBJ2-6, the V gene TRBV5-6; D may be TRBD2 (5 bases). The CDR3 runs 16 residues. Per germline, CDR1 SGHDT and CDR2 YYEEEE. V was pared by 4 bases and J by 4 bases, with 15 bases between. CDR3 loop: CASSPLIPGGANVLTF. The CDR3 bases are TGTGCCAGCAGCCCCCTGATTCCGGGGGGGGCCAACGTCCTGACTTTC. Drawing the rest from reference TRBV5-6 and TRBJ2-6, the complete variable domain is DAGVTQSPTHLIKTRGQQVTLRCSPKSGHDTVSWYQQALGQGPQFIFQYYEEEERQRGNFPDRFSGHQFPNYSSELNVNALLLGDSALYLCASSPLIPGGANVLTFGAGSRLTVL.

This CDR3 is CAISPSAYEQYF. As DNA, the CDR3 is TGTGCCATCAGTCCTTCCGCCTACGAGCAGTACTTC. The chain has TRBV10-3 and TRBJ2-7; D not resolved. CDR1 is ENHRY, CDR2 SYGVKD, per germline. The CDR3 is 12 amino acids. V lost 5 bases to trimming and J lost 2 bases, with 7 bases between them.

The CDR3 here is CASSLRDNGNNEQFF. The CDR3 nucleotides are TGTGCCAGCAGTCTCCGGGACAACGGAAACAATGAGCAGTTCTTC. The gene calls are TRBV6-6 and TRBJ2-1, with TRBD1 as a possible D gene (6 bases). Per germline, CDR1 MNHNY and CDR2 SVGAGI (reference sequence). The V and J ends lost 5 bases and 5 bases respectively, with 16 bases between them. The CDR3 runs 15 residues.

The V gene is TRBV25-1, the J gene TRBJ1-2; D remains unclear. Germline V CDR1 and CDR2: MGHDK, SYGVNS. The CDR3 contains 12 residues. The V end was cut by 1 base, the J end by 3 bases, with 3 bases between. CDR3 in DNA: TGTGCCAGCAGTGAATCGGACTATGGCTACACCTTC. Encoded protein: CASSESDYGYTF.